This TCR beta chain was sequenced in a study of CD8+ T cells in alopecia areata. Study-wide points: Tofacitinib significantly lowered scalp clonality and expanded CD8+ clones among the top 100. Persistence in scalp and blood during tofacitinib was observed for many expanded lesional clones.

Note on this clone: The antigen is not known.

The sample's treatment: oral pan-JAK inhibitor, 5-10 mg twice daily. cDNA reverse transcribed from extracted RNA served as the sequencing template. Only in-frame clones appear in the TCRdb table, and some are missing; sequencing was by immunoSEQ multiplex PCR. The sample has about 170,000 clones; 58% are singletons. Trimming removed 0 bases from V and 4 bases from J, with 7 bases in between. The CDR3 totals 13 residues. The germline V gene encodes CDR1 MNHEY and CDR2 SVGAGI. V is TRBV6-5 and J is TRBJ2-7; D unresolved. The receptor was derived from a human donor with alopecia areata. This specimen consisted of CD4+ T cells sorted from blood, obtained at approximately week 60, from a patient treated with tofacitinib. The CDR3 protein is CASSYSMEYEQYF. The CDR3 DNA is TGTGCCAGCAGTTACTCGATGGAGTACGAGCAGTACTTC.